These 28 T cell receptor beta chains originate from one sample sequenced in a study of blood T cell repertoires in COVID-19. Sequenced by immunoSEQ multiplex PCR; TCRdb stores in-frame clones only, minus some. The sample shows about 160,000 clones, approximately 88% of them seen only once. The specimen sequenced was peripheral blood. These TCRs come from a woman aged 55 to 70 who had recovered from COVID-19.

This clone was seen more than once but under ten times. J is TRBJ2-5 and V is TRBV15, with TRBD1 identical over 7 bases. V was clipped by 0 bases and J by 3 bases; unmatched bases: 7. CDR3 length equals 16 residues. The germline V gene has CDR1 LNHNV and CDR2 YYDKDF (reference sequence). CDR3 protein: CATSREGGPLEETQYF. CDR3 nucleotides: TGTGCCACCAGCAGAGAAGGGGGCCCGTTAGAAGAGACCCAGTACTTC.

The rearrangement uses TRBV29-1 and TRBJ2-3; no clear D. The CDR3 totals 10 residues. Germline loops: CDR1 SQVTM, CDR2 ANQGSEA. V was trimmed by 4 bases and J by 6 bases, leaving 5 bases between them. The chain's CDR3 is CSVASDTQYF. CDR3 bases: TGCAGCGTTGCGTCTGATACGCAGTATTTT.

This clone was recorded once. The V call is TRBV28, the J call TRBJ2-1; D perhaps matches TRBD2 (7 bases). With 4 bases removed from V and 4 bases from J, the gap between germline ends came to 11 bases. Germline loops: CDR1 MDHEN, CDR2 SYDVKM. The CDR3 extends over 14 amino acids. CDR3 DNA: TGTGCCAGCAGTTCCGGGGGGCGTTACAATGAGCAGTTCTTC. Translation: CASSSGGRYNEQFF. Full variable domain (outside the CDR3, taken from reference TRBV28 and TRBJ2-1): DVKVTQSSRYLVKRTGEKVFLECVQDMDHENMFWYRQDPGLGLRLIYFSYDVKMKEKGDIPEGYSVSREKKERFSLILESASTNQTSMYLCASSSGGRYNEQFFGPGTRLTVL.

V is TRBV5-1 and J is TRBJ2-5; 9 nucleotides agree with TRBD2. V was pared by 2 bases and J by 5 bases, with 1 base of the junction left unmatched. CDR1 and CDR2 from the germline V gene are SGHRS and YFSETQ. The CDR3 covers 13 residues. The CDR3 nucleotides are TGCGCCAGCAGCTTAGGACTAGCGGAGACCCAGTACTTC. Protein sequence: CASSLGLAETQYF. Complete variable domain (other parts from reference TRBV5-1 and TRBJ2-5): KAGVTQTPRYLIKTRGQQVTLSCSPISGHRSVSWYQQTPGQGLQFLFEYFSETQRNKGNFPGRFSGRQFSNSRSEMNVSTLELGDSALYLCASSLGLAETQYFGPGTRLLVL.

CDR3 DNA: TGTGCCAGCTCACCCGGCTCGCAGGGCTCCTACAATGAGCAGTTCTTC. It specifies CASSPGSQGSYNEQFF. The chain uses TRBV18 and TRBJ2-1; possibly TRBD1 for D (5 bases). V lost 3 bases and J lost 0, with 12 bases in between. The CDR3 runs 16 residues. CDR1 KGHSH and CDR2 LQKENI come from the germline V gene. Together with reference TRBV18 and TRBJ2-1, the CDR3 gives the full variable domain: NAGVMQNPRHLVRRRGQEARLRCSPMKGHSHVYWYRQLPEEGLKFMVYLQKENIIDESGMPKERFSAEFPKEGPSILRIQQVVRGDSAAYFCASSPGSQGSYNEQFFGPGTRLTVL.

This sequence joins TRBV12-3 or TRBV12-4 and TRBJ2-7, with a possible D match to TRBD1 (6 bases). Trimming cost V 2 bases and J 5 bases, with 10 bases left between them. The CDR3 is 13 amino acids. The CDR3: CASSLRQGNEQYF. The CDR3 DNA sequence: TGTGCCAGCAGTTTACGGCAGGGGAACGAGCAGTACTTC.

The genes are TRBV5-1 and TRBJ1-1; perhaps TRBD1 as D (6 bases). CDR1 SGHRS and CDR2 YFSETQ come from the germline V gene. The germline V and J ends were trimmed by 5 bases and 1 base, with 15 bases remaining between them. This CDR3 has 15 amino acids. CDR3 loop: CASRPTGTPNTEAFF. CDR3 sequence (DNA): TGCGCCAGCAGACCTACCGGGACACCGAACACTGAAGCTTTCTTT.

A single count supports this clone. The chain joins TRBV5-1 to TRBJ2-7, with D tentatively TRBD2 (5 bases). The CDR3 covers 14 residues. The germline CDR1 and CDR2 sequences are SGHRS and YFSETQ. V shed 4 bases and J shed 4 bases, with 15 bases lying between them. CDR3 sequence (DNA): TGCGCCAGCAGCCCGGTATATAGGACTTACGAGCAGTACTTC. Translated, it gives CASSPVYRTYEQYF.

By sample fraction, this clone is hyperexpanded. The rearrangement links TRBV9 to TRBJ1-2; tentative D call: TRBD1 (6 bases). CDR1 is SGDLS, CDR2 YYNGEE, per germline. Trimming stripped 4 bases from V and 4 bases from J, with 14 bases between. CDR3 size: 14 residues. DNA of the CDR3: TGTGCCAGCAGCAATCCACAGGGCATCTATGGCTACACCTTC. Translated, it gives CASSNPQGIYGYTF.

The CDR3 DNA sequence: TGCGCCAGCAGCTCCAAACGGACAACAGGGGGCACAGATACGCAGTATTTT. This translates into CASSSKRTTGGTDTQYF. The chain carries TRBV5-1 and TRBJ2-3; 7 bases are shared with TRBD1. CDR1 is SGHRS and CDR2 is YFSETQ in the germline V gene. V dropped 3 bases and J dropped 1; count of bases not matched to a gene: 11. This CDR3 has 17 amino acids.

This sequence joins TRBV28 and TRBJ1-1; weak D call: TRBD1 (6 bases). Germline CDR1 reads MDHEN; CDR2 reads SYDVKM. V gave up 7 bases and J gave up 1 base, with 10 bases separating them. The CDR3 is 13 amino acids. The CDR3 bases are TGTGCCAGCAAGGGACATCCGAACACTGAAGCTTTCTTT. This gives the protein CASKGHPNTEAFF. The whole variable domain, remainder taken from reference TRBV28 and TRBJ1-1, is DVKVTQSSRYLVKRTGEKVFLECVQDMDHENMFWYRQDPGLGLRLIYFSYDVKMKEKGDIPEGYSVSREKKERFSLILESASTNQTSMYLCASKGHPNTEAFFGQGTRLTVV.

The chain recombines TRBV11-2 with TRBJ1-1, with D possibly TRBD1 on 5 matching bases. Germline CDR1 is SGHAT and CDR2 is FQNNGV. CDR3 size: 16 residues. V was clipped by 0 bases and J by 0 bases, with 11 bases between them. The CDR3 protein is CASSLEADSMNTEAFF. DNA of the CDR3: TGTGCCAGCAGCTTAGAGGCAGACAGCATGAACACTGAAGCTTTCTTT.

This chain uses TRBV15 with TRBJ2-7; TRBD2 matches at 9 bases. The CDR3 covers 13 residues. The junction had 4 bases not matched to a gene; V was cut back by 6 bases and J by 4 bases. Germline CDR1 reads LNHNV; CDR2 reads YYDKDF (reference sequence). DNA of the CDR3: TGTGCCACCAGAAATAGCGGGGGTTACGAGCAGTACTTC. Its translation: CATRNSGGYEQYF.

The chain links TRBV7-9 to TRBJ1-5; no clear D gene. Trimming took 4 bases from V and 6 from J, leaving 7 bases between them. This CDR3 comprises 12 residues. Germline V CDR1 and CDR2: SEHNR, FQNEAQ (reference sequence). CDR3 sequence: CASSYGSQPQHF. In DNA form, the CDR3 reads TGTGCCAGCAGCTACGGGAGTCAGCCCCAGCATTTT.

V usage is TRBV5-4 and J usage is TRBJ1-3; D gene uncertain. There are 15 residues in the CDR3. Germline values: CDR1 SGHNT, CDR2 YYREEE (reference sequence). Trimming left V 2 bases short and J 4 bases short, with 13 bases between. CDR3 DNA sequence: TGTGCCAGCAGCTTTGGAGGCGGCAGCGGAAACACCATATATTTT. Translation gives CASSFGGGSGNTIYF.

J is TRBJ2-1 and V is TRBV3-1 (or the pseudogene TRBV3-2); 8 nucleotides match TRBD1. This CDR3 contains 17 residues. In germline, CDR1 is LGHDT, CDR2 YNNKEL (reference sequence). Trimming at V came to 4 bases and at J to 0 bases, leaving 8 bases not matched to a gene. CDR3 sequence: CASSPTGTGGSYNEQFF. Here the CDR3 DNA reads TGTGCCAGCAGCCCAACGGGCACAGGGGGCTCCTACAATGAGCAGTTCTTC.

CDR3 coding DNA: TGTGCCAGCAGCGGTGACTGGACAGGCCGCGAGCAGTACTTC. Its protein product is CASSGDWTGREQYF. The chain employs TRBV6-5 and TRBJ2-7; 7 bases match TRBD1. Trimming cost V 6 bases and J 6 bases; bases outside gene matches: 11. The germline gives CDR1 MNHEY, CDR2 SVGAGI. The length of the CDR3 is 14 residues.

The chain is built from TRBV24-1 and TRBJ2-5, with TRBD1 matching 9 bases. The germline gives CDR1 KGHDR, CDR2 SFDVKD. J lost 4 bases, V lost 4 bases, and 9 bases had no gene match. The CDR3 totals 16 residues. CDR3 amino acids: CATSENNRGRTETQYF. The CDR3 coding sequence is TGTGCCACCAGTGAAAATAACAGGGGGCGGACAGAGACCCAGTACTTC.

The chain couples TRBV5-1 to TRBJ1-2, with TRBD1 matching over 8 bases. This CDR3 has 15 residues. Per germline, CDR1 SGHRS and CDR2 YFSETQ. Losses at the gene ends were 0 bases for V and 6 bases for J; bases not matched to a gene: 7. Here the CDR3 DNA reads TGCGCCAGCAGCTTGGATCAGGGGGCGAGTGATGGCTACACCTTC. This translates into CASSLDQGASDGYTF.

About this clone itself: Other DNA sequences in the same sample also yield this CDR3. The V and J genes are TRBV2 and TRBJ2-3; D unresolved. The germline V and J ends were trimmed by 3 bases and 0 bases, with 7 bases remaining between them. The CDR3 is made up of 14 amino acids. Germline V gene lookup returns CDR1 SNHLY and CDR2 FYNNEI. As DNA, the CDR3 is TGTGCCAGCAGTGACAGTTCTAGCACAGATACGCAGTATTTT. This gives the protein CASSDSSSTDTQYF.

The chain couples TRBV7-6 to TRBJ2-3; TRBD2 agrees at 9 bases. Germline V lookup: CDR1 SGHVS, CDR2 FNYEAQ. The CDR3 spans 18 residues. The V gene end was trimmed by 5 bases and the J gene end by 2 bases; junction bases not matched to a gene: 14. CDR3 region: CASSARVAGADYTDTQYF. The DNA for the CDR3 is TGTGCCAGCAGCGCTCGGGTAGCGGGGGCCGATTACACAGATACGCAGTATTTT.

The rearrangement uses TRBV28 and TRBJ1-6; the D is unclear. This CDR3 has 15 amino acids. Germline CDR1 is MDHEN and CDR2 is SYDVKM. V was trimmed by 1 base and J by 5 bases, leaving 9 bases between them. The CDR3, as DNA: TGTGCCAGCAGTTTATCTCCGGTGAATAATTCACCCCTCCACTTT. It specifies CASSLSPVNNSPLHF.

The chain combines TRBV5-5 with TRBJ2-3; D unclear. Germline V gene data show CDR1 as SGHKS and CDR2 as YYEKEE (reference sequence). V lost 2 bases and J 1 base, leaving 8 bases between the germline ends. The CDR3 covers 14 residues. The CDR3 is CASSFLPGTDTQYF. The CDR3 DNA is TGTGCCAGCAGCTTCCTCCCCGGCACAGATACGCAGTATTTT.

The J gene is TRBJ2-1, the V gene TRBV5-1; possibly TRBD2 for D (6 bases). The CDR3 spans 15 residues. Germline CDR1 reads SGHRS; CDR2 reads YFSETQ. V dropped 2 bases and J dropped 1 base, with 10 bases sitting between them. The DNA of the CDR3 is TGCGCCAGCAGCTTCCGGGGGAATTCCTACAATGAGCAGTTCTTC. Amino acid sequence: CASSFRGNSYNEQFF.

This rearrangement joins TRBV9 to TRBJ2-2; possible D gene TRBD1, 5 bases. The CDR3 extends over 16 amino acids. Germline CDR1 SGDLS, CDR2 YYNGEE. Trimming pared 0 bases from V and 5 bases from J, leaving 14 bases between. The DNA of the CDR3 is TGTGCCAGCAGCGTAGGAACAGGTCCGAGGACCGGGGAGCTGTTTTTT. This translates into CASSVGTGPRTGELFF.

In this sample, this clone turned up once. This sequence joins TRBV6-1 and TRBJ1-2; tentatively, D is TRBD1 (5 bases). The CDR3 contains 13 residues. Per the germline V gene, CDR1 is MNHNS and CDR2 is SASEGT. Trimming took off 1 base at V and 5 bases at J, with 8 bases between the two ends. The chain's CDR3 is CASSEVRGYGYTF. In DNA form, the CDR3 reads TGTGCCAGCAGTGAAGTACGGGGGTATGGCTACACCTTC.

The CDR3 DNA follows: TGTGCCAGCAGTTCCAGACAGTTGGGGGGCTACACCTTC. Its protein is CASSSRQLGGYTF. The chain joins TRBV27 to TRBJ1-2; D possibly corresponds to TRBD1 (5 bases). This CDR3 contains 13 residues. V was trimmed by 4 bases and J by 8 bases, leaving 14 bases between them. Germline V gives CDR1 MNHEY, CDR2 SMNVEV (reference sequence).

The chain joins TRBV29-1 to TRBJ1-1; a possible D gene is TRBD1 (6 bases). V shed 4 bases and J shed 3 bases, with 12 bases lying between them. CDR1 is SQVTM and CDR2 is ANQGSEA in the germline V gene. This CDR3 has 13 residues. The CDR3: CSVAGTLDTEAFF. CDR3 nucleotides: TGCAGCGTTGCCGGGACACTAGACACTGAAGCTTTCTTT.